This TCR beta chain was identified during a study of response to subunit inactivated influenza vaccine (dated by TCRdb to between 2018 and 2020). With regard to the full study: Deep quantitative T cell receptor repertoire profiling was used in the study to track responses to a trivalent subunit inactivated influenza vaccine. Here is what the overall study found, with its caveats: According to the authors, only a limited number of new T cells may be recruited by each seasonal influenza vaccination.

A remark on this clonotype: Its antigen is still unknown. Base qualities are not recorded, but no much larger clone differs from it by a single base.

The protocol used for the library was RT-PCR. Sequencing took place on an Illumina HiSeq 2500. Using fastp trimming at Q25 and MiXCR clonotype assembly, TCRdb reanalyzed the public sequencing data and kept in-frame beta chains. All rows with the same CDR3 protein become a single entry with the most common DNA and genes. Counted in this sample were about 800,000 distinct CDR3 sequences; 21% of them appeared once. The ten largest clones capture about a tenth of the sample. Its CDR3 holds 15 amino acids, cysteine through phenylalanine. Here the CDR3 DNA is all that survives: 45 bases in frame from base 1. V lost 0 bases and J lost 2 bases; the stretch between them is 12 bases long. The germline V gene encodes CDR1 SGHRS and CDR2 YFSETQ.

The rearranged chain carries TRBV5-1 and TRBJ2-7, with the D gene possibly TRBD1 or TRBD2, each one fitting 5 bases. This TCR was recovered from a middle-aged man who received an inactivated influenza vaccine. Donor details come from another sample of the same person, matched by shared clones. The sample in question was PBMCs from blood, obtained 5 to 6 days after vaccination. The DNA is as follows: TGCGCCAGCAGCTTGGCCTGGGACGGACCCTACGAGCAGTACTTC. Its protein is CASSLAWDGPYEQYF.